The 17 T cell receptor beta chains in this list originate from one sample, sequenced in a study of control samples from healthy donors and cancer patients. Repertoires were generated with immunoSEQ multiplex PCR, while TCRdb's copy carries only in-frame clones and drops some. The top ten hold around 1.5% of the sample, which has about 180,000 clones, almost 90% seen once. Sequenced input: blood. The receptors shown here come from a woman between 45 and 60 years old in good health.

The chain carries TRBV5-4 and TRBJ2-3; D remains ambiguous. Germline lookup yields CDR1 SGHNT and CDR2 YYREEE (reference sequence). V was trimmed by 7 bases and J by 1 base, leaving 13 bases between them. The CDR3 covers 14 residues. CDR3 DNA: TGTGCCAGCTATTCTCTAGTGGGCACAGATACGCAGTATTTT. This encodes CASYSLVGTDTQYF.

The J gene is TRBJ2-5, the V gene TRBV2; the match to TRBD2 covers 8 bases. Germline loops: CDR1 SNHLY, CDR2 FYNNEI. The CDR3 totals 12 residues. The trim removed 8 bases at V and 3 bases at J, leaving 2 bases unmatched. The CDR3 loop is CASFSGEETQYF. CDR3 DNA sequence: TGTGCCAGCTTTAGCGGGGAAGAGACCCAGTACTTC.

The rearrangement joins TRBV2 to TRBJ1-2; D is possibly TRBD1 (5 bases). The CDR3 consists of 13 residues. V lost 6 bases and J 2 bases, leaving 10 bases between the germline ends. Germline-derived CDR1 and CDR2 are SNHLY and FYNNEI. CDR3 amino acids: CASRTDTNYGYTF. CDR3 sequence (DNA): TGTGCCAGCAGGACGGACACGAACTATGGCTACACCTTC. Complete variable domain (other parts from reference TRBV2 and TRBJ1-2): EPEVTQTPSHQVTQMGQEVILRCVPISNHLYFYWYRQILGQKVEFLVSFYNNEISEKSEIFDDQFSVERPDGSNFTLKIRSTKLEDSAMYFCASRTDTNYGYTFGSGTRLTVV.

The chain is built from TRBV7-2 and TRBJ2-7; D unresolved. Germline CDR1 reads SGHTA; CDR2 reads FQGNSA. This CDR3 spans 11 amino acids. Trimming cost V 4 bases and J 3 bases, with 4 bases left between them. CDR3 nucleotides: TGTGCCAGCAGCTCTCTCTACGAGCAGTACTTC. Translating it yields CASSSLYEQYF.

The V gene is TRBV9, the J gene TRBJ2-5, with a possible D match to TRBD1 (6 bases). Germline-derived CDR1 and CDR2 are SGDLS and YYNGEE. The V end lost 3 bases, the J end lost 5 bases, and 14 bases lay between the germline ends. CDR3 size: 14 residues. CDR3 sequence reads: CASSAPGQGETQYF. The DNA for the CDR3 is TGTGCCAGCAGCGCCCCCGGGCAGGGGGAGACCCAGTACTTC.

This clone was seen a single time. The chain joins TRBV19 to TRBJ2-1; 8 bases are shared with TRBD1. V shed 7 bases, J shed 9 bases, and the junction held 8 bases outside the gene matches. Per the germline V gene, CDR1 is LNHDA and CDR2 is SQIVND (reference sequence). The CDR3 has 13 residues. CDR3 region: CASTRTGLGEQFF. Here the CDR3 DNA reads TGTGCCAGTACTAGGACAGGGTTGGGTGAGCAGTTCTTC.

The chain carries TRBV7-3 and TRBJ2-5; no reliable D call. CDR1 and CDR2 from the germline V gene are SGHTA and FQGTGA. CDR3 length: 13 amino acids. V lost 2 bases and J 2 bases, leaving 6 bases between the germline ends. The CDR3 nucleotides are TGTGCCAGCAGCTTACGAGGACAAGAGACCCAGTACTTC. It specifies CASSLRGQETQYF.

The genes are TRBV20-1 and TRBJ2-7, with no clear D. Per the germline V gene, CDR1 is DFQATT and CDR2 is SNEGSKA (reference sequence). Trimming removed 5 bases from V and 1 base from J, with 6 bases in between. This CDR3 has 11 amino acids. CDR3 in amino acids: CSAGISYEQYF. The CDR3 bases are TGCAGTGCTGGAATATCCTACGAGCAGTACTTC.

The chain uses TRBV28 and TRBJ1-5; the D gene is possibly TRBD1 (6 bases). The CDR3 is 12 amino acids. Germline values: CDR1 MDHEN, CDR2 SYDVKM. Trimming removed 6 bases at V and 6 bases at J, with 9 bases between. The CDR3 spells CASSWGRQPQHF. The CDR3 region has the DNA TGTGCCAGCAGCTGGGGGCGTCAGCCCCAGCATTTT.

This chain links TRBV5-1 with TRBJ2-3, with 7 bases identical to TRBD1. Germline V gene data show CDR1 as SGHRS and CDR2 as YFSETQ. The CDR3 spans 15 residues. V gave up 4 bases and J gave up 1 base; unmatched junction bases: 6. The CDR3 DNA sequence: TGCGCCAGCAGCGCGACAGGGTCTCGCACAGATACGCAGTATTTT. It specifies CASSATGSRTDTQYF.

The rearrangement uses TRBV9 and TRBJ2-7; a weak D match, TRBD2 (6 bases). The V gene's germline CDR1 is SGDLS and CDR2 YYNGEE. V gave up 4 bases and J gave up 2 bases, with 13 bases separating them. CDR3 size: 14 residues. The CDR3: CASSLGRDAYEQYF. The CDR3 DNA follows: TGTGCCAGCAGCCTAGGGCGGGACGCCTACGAGCAGTACTTC.

The rearrangement uses TRBV6-6 and TRBJ1-1; D uncertain. There are 12 residues in the CDR3. The V end lost 7 bases, the J end lost 2 bases, and 8 bases lay between the germline ends. CDR1 and CDR2 from the germline V gene are MNHNY and SVGAGI (reference sequence). CDR3 protein: CASMKGNTEAFF. CDR3 sequence (DNA): TGTGCCAGCATGAAGGGAAACACTGAAGCTTTCTTT.

The chain is built from TRBV27 and TRBJ1-6, with 7 positions matching TRBD1. The CDR3 loop spans 14 amino acids. The ends lost 8 bases at V and 4 bases at J; junction bases unmatched: 5. Germline loops: CDR1 MNHEY, CDR2 SMNVEV (reference sequence). Here the CDR3 DNA reads TGTGCCAGCGGGTGGGACAGATATAATTCACCCCTCCACTTT. Residues: CASGWDRYNSPLHF.

The gene calls are TRBV27 and TRBJ2-1; TRBD2 matches at 8 bases. This CDR3 spans 16 amino acids. Germline trimming cut 8 bases from V and 0 bases from J; bases unmatched to any gene: 9. Germline lookup yields CDR1 MNHEY and CDR2 SMNVEV (reference sequence). CDR3 sequence (DNA): TGTGCCAGCCCCGGGGGGCGGGGGGTCTCCTACAATGAGCAGTTCTTC. Its protein product is CASPGGRGVSYNEQFF.

V usage is TRBV5-1 and J usage is TRBJ1-3; 7 bases agree with TRBD1. CDR1 is SGHRS and CDR2 is YFSETQ in the germline V gene. Losses at the gene ends were 4 bases for V and 0 bases for J; bases not matched to a gene: 7. The CDR3 extends over 16 amino acids. The CDR3 here is CASSTGQAFSGNTIYF. CDR3 coding DNA: TGCGCCAGCAGCACCGGACAGGCGTTCTCTGGAAACACCATATATTTT.

The chain uses TRBV9 and TRBJ2-5; 9 bases map to TRBD1. V dropped 4 bases and J dropped 5; count of bases not matched to a gene: 9. The V gene's germline CDR1 is SGDLS and CDR2 YYNGEE. This CDR3 is 15 amino acids long. For the CDR3, the DNA is TGTGCCAGCAGCCCTCCGGGACAGGGTCGGGAGACCCAGTACTTC. Protein product: CASSPPGQGRETQYF. Using reference TRBV9 and TRBJ2-5 for the parts outside the CDR3, the full variable domain is DSGVTQTPKHLITATGQRVTLRCSPRSGDLSVYWYQQSLDQGLQFLIQYYNGEERAKGNILERFSAQQFPDLHSELNLSSLELGDSALYFCASSPPGQGRETQYFGPGTRLLVL.

The CDR3 bases are TGTGCCAGCAGACCAAACGGGGGAAACACCATATATTTT. Its translation: CASRPNGGNTIYF. This chain uses TRBV7-2 with TRBJ1-3; D ambiguous. Between the trimmed V and J ends, which lost 6 bases and 4 bases, there was a span of 10 bases. CDR3 length: 13 residues. Germline assignment: CDR1 SGHTA and CDR2 FQGNSA.